Described below is a single T cell receptor (beta chain) sequence and its context. Its antigen is undetermined. Germline values: CDR1 SGHNT, CDR2 YYREEE (reference sequence). Trimming took 6 bases from V and 13 from J, leaving 13 bases between them. The CDR3 is 10 residues long. The entry originates in a study of memory CD4+ T cells and cytomegalovirus serostatus. Study results and limitations: CD4+ memory repertoires contained about 40% of the roughly 150 reported CMV TCRbeta sequences.

The sort gate was single viable CD3+CD4+CD8-CD45RO+ cells for memory CD4+ T cells. Positive selection with CD4 microbeads enriched total CD4+ T cells. Sequencing was performed with immunoSEQ multiplex PCR; in TCRdb, only in-frame clones are kept and a portion is missing. The sample shows roughly 56,000 clones, 82% of them seen only once. The TCR sequence derives from an adult in good health and CMV-seronegative. The chain carries TRBV5-4 and TRBJ2-5, with D unclear. Sequencing used memory CD4+ T cells from blood. The DNA for the CDR3 is TGTGCCAGCAATATCGGAGTCCGGTACTTC. It encodes CASNIGVRYF.